A single TCR beta chain is shown here with its context. It lacks a known antigen. Per-nucleotide qualities are absent, and no much larger clonotype sits a single base away. At one collaborating source in Seattle, patients were enrolled during active infection and were followed longitudinally through the course of disease. The collaborating institutions used their own protocols to collect whole blood in K2EDTA tubes. Collaborator samples were shipped for TCRbeta analysis as frozen whole blood, isolated PBMCs, or DNA extracted from either sample type. This specimen comes from a study of blood T cell repertoires in COVID-19 (dated by TCRdb to between 2020 and 2021). At the level of the whole study: Samples from collaborators originated in the United States, Italy and Spain and spanned both the acute and convalescent phases of COVID-19. Where HLA class I and class II types were available, the types were taken from metadata supplied by the sample provider, not from assay-based typing. The repertoires were released in a freely available public database intended as a resource for research on the immune response to SARS-CoV-2. The dataset comprised deeply sampled blood TCRbeta repertoires from subjects exposed to, actively infected with, or recovered from COVID-19. Samples came from the ongoing ImmuneRACE study (first 160 participants) plus 1,254 subjects from 6 global collaborators. Nearly every sample came with metadata listing a de-identified subject ID, COVID-19 status, age in years and sex. The prospective study material was composed of cDNA or gDNA derived from T cells, B-cell-depleted T cells, or PBMCs. The research as a whole found: The quantity of clinical and demographic metadata differed by source and by participant and was supplied without curation.

From cysteine to phenylalanine, the CDR3 is 16 amino acids long. CDR3 DNA is the only sequence kept; it has 48 bases, read in frame from the first base. Reading the germline V gene gives CDR1 KGHSH and CDR2 LQKENI. Unmatched junction bases come to 3, with V trimmed by 3 bases and J by 2 bases. The immunoSEQ Assay, a bias-controlled multiplex PCR, was used to amplify TCRbeta CDR3 regions from genomic DNA. From the authors' description of their analysis: The number of nucleated cells in each sample was estimated from the amplification of reference gene primers within the assay. To quantify the absolute abundance of each unique TCRbeta CDR3 rearrangement, sequence reads were collapsed and filtered. For each sample, productive Simpson clonality was calculated as the square root of Simpson's diversity index across productive rearrangements. Held by TCRdb, this immuneACCESS table contains in-frame sequences only and omits some clones. Under half of the omission traces to an unresolved V gene where checked; the cause of the rest is unknown. V and J calls and clone size are those listed in that table; D and trimming were worked out from the DNA. This sample comprises about 120,000 clones, more than 80% of them detected only once. Jointly, the top ten make up roughly 5% of the sample.

The sequencing sample was made of peripheral blood. This sequence originates from an older woman with COVID-19, enrolled during active disease. The V and J segments used are TRBV18 and TRBJ2-3; TRBD2 lines up with 12 middle nucleotides. The CDR3 protein sequence reads: CASSPLAGGPTDTQYF. Here is the DNA: TGTGCCAGCTCACCTCTAGCGGGGGGGCCCACAGATACGCAGTATTTT.